These 23 T cell receptor beta chains came from one sample sequenced in a study of T cells in localized non-small cell lung cancer. The assay was immunoSEQ multiplex PCR, and TCRdb's table has in-frame clones only and misses some. Among more than 10,000 clones listed, around 84% were seen once. The sample was peripheral blood, taken before any cancer treatment. The receptor set was obtained from an older male donor with stage III lung adenocarcinoma.

The V gene is TRBV20-1, the J gene TRBJ2-7; D gene unclear. The V end lost 3 bases, the J end lost 2 bases, and 5 bases lay between the germline ends. There are 11 residues in the CDR3. Germline loops: CDR1 DFQATT, CDR2 SNEGSKA (reference sequence). CDR3 sequence: CSARDAYEQYF. CDR3 DNA sequence: TGCAGTGCTAGGGACGCCTACGAGCAGTACTTC.

The CDR3 DNA sequence: TGTGCCAGCAGTTTACGACTGGGCGGAGTAAATGAGCAGTTCTTC. It encodes CASSLRLGGVNEQFF. J is TRBJ2-1 and V is TRBV28, with unresolved D. The germline V and J ends were trimmed by 2 bases and 7 bases, with 15 bases remaining between them. This CDR3 has 15 amino acids. CDR1 is MDHEN, CDR2 SYDVKM, per germline.

This sequence joins TRBV2 and TRBJ1-5; TRBD1 aligns across 7 bases. Per germline, CDR1 SNHLY and CDR2 FYNNEI. The junction had 7 bases not matched to a gene; V was cut back by 5 bases and J by 0 bases. This CDR3 is 16 amino acids long. The CDR3 sequence: CASSPGQSYSNQPQHF. The CDR3 nucleotides read TGTGCCAGCAGTCCGGGACAGAGCTATAGCAATCAGCCCCAGCATTTT.

The chain couples TRBV28 to TRBJ1-5, with D possibly being TRBD1 (6 bases). Per the germline V gene, CDR1 is MDHEN and CDR2 is SYDVKM. Trimming removed 6 bases at V and 1 base at J, with 22 bases between. This CDR3 spans 18 amino acids. CDR3 residues: CASRQPPTGTRSNQPQHF. Written as DNA, the CDR3 is TGTGCCAGCAGACAGCCCCCCACAGGGACGAGAAGCAATCAGCCCCAGCATTTT. Looking up the rest from reference TRBV28 and TRBJ1-5 gives the full variable domain: DVKVTQSSRYLVKRTGEKVFLECVQDMDHENMFWYRQDPGLGLRLIYFSYDVKMKEKGDIPEGYSVSREKKERFSLILESASTNQTSMYLCASRQPPTGTRSNQPQHFGDGTRLSIL.

The rearrangement uses TRBV19 and TRBJ2-7; D ambiguous. The V end was cut by 3 bases, the J end by 0 bases, with 9 bases between. Germline assignment: CDR1 LNHDA and CDR2 SQIVND (reference sequence). The CDR3 contains 14 residues. CDR3 nucleotides: TGTGCCAGTAGTATTTCCAAGAGCTCCTACGAGCAGTACTTC. Translated, it gives CASSISKSSYEQYF.

The chain links TRBV23-1 to TRBJ2-6; D is unresolved. TRBV23-1 is identified as an open reading frame with a role that is uncertain. Trimming took 5 bases from V and 5 from J, leaving 19 bases between them. The length of the CDR3 is 17 residues. The CDR3 coding sequence is TGCGCCAGCAGTGGAAGGGCGCAACAAAGTCGGGCCAACGTCCTGACTTTC. Translating gives CASSGRAQQSRANVLTF.

V is TRBV9 and J is TRBJ2-5; 11 nucleotides match TRBD2. The V gene's germline CDR1 is SGDLS and CDR2 YYNGEE. The CDR3 is made up of 16 amino acids. Trimming at V came to 4 bases and at J to 7 bases, leaving 12 bases not matched to a gene. CDR3 bases: TGTGCCAGCAGCACCGGTACTAGCGGGAGCGGCGGGACCCAGTACTTC. It specifies CASSTGTSGSGGTQYF.

The chain has TRBV6-6 and TRBJ2-1; D perhaps matches TRBD2 (6 bases). Germline V CDR1 and CDR2: MNHNY, SVGAGI (reference sequence). This CDR3 is 15 amino acids long. The V end was cut by 9 bases, the J end by 1 base, with 16 bases between. CDR3 loop: CASSEWGESYNEQFF. As DNA, the CDR3 is TGTGCCAGTTCAGAGTGGGGGGAATCCTACAATGAGCAGTTCTTC.

The chain couples TRBV5-1 to TRBJ1-1; no firm D call. There are 14 residues in the CDR3. V was clipped by 0 bases and J by 0 bases, with 6 bases between them. Germline CDR1 SGHRS, CDR2 YFSETQ. The CDR3 nucleotides read TGCGCCAGCAGCTTGGAGGTCCTGAACACTGAAGCTTTCTTT. Encoded protein: CASSLEVLNTEAFF. The variable domain in full, completed from reference TRBV5-1 and TRBJ1-1, reads KAGVTQTPRYLIKTRGQQVTLSCSPISGHRSVSWYQQTPGQGLQFLFEYFSETQRNKGNFPGRFSGRQFSNSRSEMNVSTLELGDSALYLCASSLEVLNTEAFFGQGTRLTVV.

The chain carries TRBV10-3 and TRBJ1-5, with 10 bases identical to TRBD1. With V trimmed by 10 bases and J by 5 bases, 5 bases remained unmatched. Germline CDR1 ENHRY, CDR2 SYGVKD. The CDR3 runs 13 residues. The CDR3 sequence: CATGQGDDQPQHF. The CDR3 bases are TGTGCCACCGGACAGGGGGACGATCAGCCCCAGCATTTT.

The rearrangement joins TRBV6-6 to TRBJ1-1; a possible D gene is TRBD1 (6 bases). The CDR3 covers 12 residues. Per germline, CDR1 MNHNY and CDR2 SVGAGI (reference sequence). CDR3 nucleotides: TGTGCTGCGGGGACACCCAACACTGAAGCTTTCTTT. Translating gives CAAGTPNTEAFF.

The rearrangement joins TRBV7-2 to TRBJ1-2; D call uncertain. Trimming cost V 1 base and J 7 bases, with 10 bases left between them. Looked up from germline, CDR1 is SGHTA and CDR2 is FQGNSA. The CDR3 runs to 13 residues. CDR3 nucleotides: TGTGCCAGCAGCTTAGGGGTCGGGTTTGGCTACACCTTC. Protein product: CASSLGVGFGYTF.

The V and J genes are TRBV5-6 and TRBJ2-7; 7 nucleotides match TRBD1. The CDR3 is 16 amino acids. The junction had 10 bases not matched to a gene; V was cut back by 4 bases and J by 0 bases. The germline V gene encodes CDR1 SGHDT and CDR2 YYEEEE. This chain's CDR3 is CASSGTPGTASYEQYF. CDR3 bases: TGTGCCAGCAGCGGAACACCCGGGACAGCCTCCTACGAGCAGTACTTC.

The V and J genes are TRBV28 and TRBJ2-5; 8 nucleotides align to TRBD1. This CDR3 is 17 amino acids long. Germline V CDR1 and CDR2: MDHEN, SYDVKM. V lost 5 bases, J lost 1 base, and 12 bases stayed unmatched. The CDR3 loop reads CASSATQGAVIQETQYF. In nucleotides, the CDR3 is TGTGCCAGCAGTGCAACGCAGGGGGCGGTAATCCAAGAGACCCAGTACTTC.

This chain uses TRBV27 with TRBJ1-1; the match to TRBD1 covers 12 bases. There are 16 residues in the CDR3. Germline V gene lookup returns CDR1 MNHEY and CDR2 SMNVEV (reference sequence). Trimming cost V 9 bases and J 3 bases; bases outside gene matches: 11. As DNA, the CDR3 is TGTGCCAGGTGGGACAGGGGGCGGTCTAGGGACACTGAAGCTTTCTTT. Protein: CARWDRGRSRDTEAFF.

This clone was seen more than once but under ten times. The chain links TRBV7-3 to TRBJ2-2; D ambiguous. The CDR3 has 17 residues. The ends were cut back, 0 bases at V and 1 base at J, with 12 bases in the middle. Per the germline V gene, CDR1 is SGHTA and CDR2 is FQGTGA. The CDR3 coding sequence is TGTGCCAGCAGCTTAACTGGGGTCACCAGGAACACCGGGGAGCTGTTTTTT. Residues: CASSLTGVTRNTGELFF.

This sequence joins TRBV11-2 and TRBJ1-1; D remains unclear. The CDR3 has 13 amino acids. CDR1 and CDR2 from the germline V gene are SGHAT and FQNNGV. V lost 0 bases, J lost 4 bases, and 6 bases lay in between. CDR3: CASSLDRGTEAFF. The CDR3 DNA follows: TGTGCCAGCAGCTTAGATCGGGGCACTGAAGCTTTCTTT.

The genes are TRBV28 and TRBJ2-5, with 9 bases identical to TRBD1. This CDR3 region has 15 residues. Germline trimming cut 6 bases from V and 4 bases from J; bases unmatched to any gene: 9. Looked up from germline, CDR1 is MDHEN and CDR2 is SYDVKM. The CDR3 sequence: CASRPKGQGGETQYF. CDR3 sequence (DNA): TGTGCCAGCAGGCCGAAGGGACAGGGCGGAGAGACCCAGTACTTC. Full variable domain (rest looked up from reference TRBV28 and TRBJ2-5): DVKVTQSSRYLVKRTGEKVFLECVQDMDHENMFWYRQDPGLGLRLIYFSYDVKMKEKGDIPEGYSVSREKKERFSLILESASTNQTSMYLCASRPKGQGGETQYFGPGTRLLVL.

This sequence joins TRBV5-4 and TRBJ1-1; D call uncertain. The ends were cut back, 0 bases at V and 10 bases at J, with 16 bases in the middle. The CDR3 is 14 residues long. CDR1 and CDR2 (germline): SGHNT, YYREEE (reference sequence). Here the CDR3 reads CASSLAGSGGRAFF. In DNA, the CDR3 is TGTGCCAGCAGCTTGGCCGGCAGTGGAGGCCGAGCTTTCTTT.

This rearrangement joins TRBV7-9 to TRBJ1-6; 7 nucleotides agree with TRBD1. V dropped 5 bases and J dropped 7; count of bases not matched to a gene: 8. The germline gives CDR1 SEHNR, CDR2 FQNEAQ (reference sequence). The CDR3 has 15 residues. CDR3 loop: CASSKQGIDNSPLHF. CDR3 DNA: TGTGCCAGCAGCAAACAGGGGATTGACAATTCACCCCTCCACTTT.

V usage is TRBV7-3 and J usage is TRBJ2-1; possibly TRBD1 for D (5 bases). Germline V gene sequence: CDR1 SGHTA, CDR2 FQGTGA. Trimming took 2 bases from V and 2 from J, leaving 10 bases between them. CDR3 length equals 15 residues. Here the CDR3 DNA reads TGTGCCAGCAGCTTAGTGGCAGGGACCTACAATGAGCAGTTCTTC. Translating gives CASSLVAGTYNEQFF. The entire variable domain, with the rest obtained from reference TRBV7-3 and TRBJ2-1, is as follows: GAGVSQTPSNKVTEKGKYVELRCDPISGHTALYWYRQSLGQGPEFLIYFQGTGAADDSGLPNDRFFAVRPEGSVSTLKIQRTERGDSAVYLCASSLVAGTYNEQFFGPGTRLTVL.

The gene calls are TRBV11-2 and TRBJ2-5; the match to TRBD2 covers 7 bases. Trimming took 3 bases from V and 1 from J; bases not matched to a gene: 5. CDR1 and CDR2 from the germline V gene are SGHAT and FQNNGV. The CDR3 runs to 15 residues. CDR3 in amino acids: CASSFWGGSQETQYF. As DNA, the CDR3 is TGTGCCAGCAGCTTTTGGGGGGGAAGCCAAGAGACCCAGTACTTC.

The V and J genes are TRBV13 and TRBJ1-1; a possible D gene is TRBD1 (5 bases). Germline V CDR1 and CDR2: PRHDT, FYEKMQ (reference sequence). V gave up 1 base and J gave up 1 base, with 16 bases separating them. The CDR3 consists of 17 residues. As DNA, the CDR3 is TGTGCCAGCAGCTTAGTATCCATGGGGACGCAGAACACTGAAGCTTTCTTT. This codes for CASSLVSMGTQNTEAFF.